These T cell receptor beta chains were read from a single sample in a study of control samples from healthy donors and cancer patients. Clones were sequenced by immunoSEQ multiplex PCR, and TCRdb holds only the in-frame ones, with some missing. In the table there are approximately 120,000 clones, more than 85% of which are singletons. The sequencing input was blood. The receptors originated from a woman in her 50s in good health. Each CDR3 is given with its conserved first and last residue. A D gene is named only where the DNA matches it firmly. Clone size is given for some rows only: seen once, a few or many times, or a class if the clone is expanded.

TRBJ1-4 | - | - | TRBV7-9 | TGTGCCAGCAGCTTGGGGGAAGCAACTAATGAAAAACTGTTTTTT | CASSLGEATNEKLFF
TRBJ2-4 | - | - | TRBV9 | TGTGCCAGCAGCTTGGGACTTCCAAACATTCAGTACTTC | CASSLGLPNIQYF
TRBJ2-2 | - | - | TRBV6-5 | TGTGCCAGCAGTTACCTCGACGCCTACACCGGGGAGCTGTTTTTT | CASSYLDAYTGELFF
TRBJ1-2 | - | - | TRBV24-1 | TGTGCCACCAGTGATTCCGGGTTAGGCTACACCTTC | CATSDSGLGYTF
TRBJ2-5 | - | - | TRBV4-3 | TGCGCCAGCAGCCGACAAACTCCTCCCTCAGAGACCCAGTACTTC | CASSRQTPPSETQYF
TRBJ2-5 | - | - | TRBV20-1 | TGCAGTGCTAAATACGAGGAGACCCAGTACTTC | CSAKYEETQYF
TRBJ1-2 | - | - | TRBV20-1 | TGCAGTGCTAGCAGAGATGGCTACACCTTC | CSASRDGYTF
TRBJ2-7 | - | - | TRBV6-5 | TGTGCCAGCAGTTATACCGGGACATTATACGAGCAGTACTTC | CASSYTGTLYEQYF
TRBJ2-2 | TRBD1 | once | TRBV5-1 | TGCGCCAGCAGCTTGAGACATCAGGGGGTCGGGGAGCTGTTTTTT | CASSLRHQGVGELFF
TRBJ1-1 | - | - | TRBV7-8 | TGTGCCAGCAACTCGATGGGGGCTGAAGCTTTCTTT | CASNSMGAEAFF
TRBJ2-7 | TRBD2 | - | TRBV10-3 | TGTGCCATCAGTTCTACTAGCGGGGAGCTCTCCTACGAGCAGTACTTC | CAISSTSGELSYEQYF
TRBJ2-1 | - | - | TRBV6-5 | TGTGCCAGCAGCCTAACCGGGTCTTCCTACAATGAGCAGTTCTTC | CASSLTGSSYNEQFF
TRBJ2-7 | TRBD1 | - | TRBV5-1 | TGCGCCAGCAGCCACGGACAGGTAGATCAATACGAGCAGTACTTC | CASSHGQVDQYEQYF
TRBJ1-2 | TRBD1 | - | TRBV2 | TGTGCCAGCAGTGGGACAGGGGATGGCTACACCTTC | CASSGTGDGYTF
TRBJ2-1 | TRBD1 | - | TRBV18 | TGTGCCAGCTCACCAGACCGGGACAGGGGTAGCAATGAGCAGTTCTTC | CASSPDRDRGSNEQFF
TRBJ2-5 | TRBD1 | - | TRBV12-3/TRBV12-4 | TGTGCCAGCAGTACAGGGGTAAGAGAGACCCAGTACTTC | CASSTGVRETQYF
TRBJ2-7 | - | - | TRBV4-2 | TGTGCCAGCAGCCAAGGGACAAATTCCTACGAGCAGTACTTC | CASSQGTNSYEQYF
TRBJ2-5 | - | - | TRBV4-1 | TGCGCCAGCAGCCAAACCGAGGGTTTTCCCCCGAACTTC | CASSQTEGFPPNF
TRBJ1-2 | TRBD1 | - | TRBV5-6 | TGTGCCAGCAGCTCTCTGGGGGACAGTCAACTCAACTATGGCTACACCTTC | CASSSLGDSQLNYGYTF
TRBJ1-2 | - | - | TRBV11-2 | TGTGCCAGCAGCTTATTTAGTTGGCCAGAAGACTACACCTTC | CASSLFSWPEDYTF
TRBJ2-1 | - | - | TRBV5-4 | TGTGCCAGTACGCTTGGTAAGGGGCTCTACAATGAGCAGTTCTTC | CASTLGKGLYNEQFF
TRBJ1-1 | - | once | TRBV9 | TGTGCCAGCAGCGGAACAGGGTGGGGAAACACTGAAGCTTTCTTT | CASSGTGWGNTEAFF
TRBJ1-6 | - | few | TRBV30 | TGTGCCTGTGACGTGGCGGAATTCAATTCACCCCTCCACTTT | CACDVAEFNSPLHF
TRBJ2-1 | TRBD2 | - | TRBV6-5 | TGTGCCAGCAGTTACACCGGGACTAGCTGGGATGAGCAGTTCTTC | CASSYTGTSWDEQFF
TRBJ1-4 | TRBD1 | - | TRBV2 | TGTGCCAGCCTTTCGGGACAGGGTGGTGAAAAACTGTTTTTT | CASLSGQGGEKLFF
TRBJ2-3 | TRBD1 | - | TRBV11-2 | TGTGCCAGCAGCTTAGTCCGTCTCGGACAGGGACACCTCACAGATACGCAGTATTTT | CASSLVRLGQGHLTDTQYF
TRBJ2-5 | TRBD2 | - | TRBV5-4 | TGTGCCAGCAGCTTGGCGCTTAGCGGGAAAGAGACCCAGTACTTC | CASSLALSGKETQYF
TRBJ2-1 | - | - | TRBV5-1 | TGCGCCAGCAGCTCTAGCTATGAGCAGTTCTTC | CASSSSYEQFF
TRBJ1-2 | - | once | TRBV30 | TGTGCCTGTTCGACGGGCACATTGAGCTACACCTTC | CACSTGTLSYTF
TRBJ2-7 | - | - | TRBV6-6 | TGTGCCAGCAGTTTCCTACGTGCAACCTACGAGCAGTACTTC | CASSFLRATYEQYF
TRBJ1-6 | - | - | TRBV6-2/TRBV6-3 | TGTGCCAGCAGCCCGACGGGGTATAATTCACCCCTCCACTTT | CASSPTGYNSPLHF
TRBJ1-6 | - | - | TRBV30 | TGTGCCTGGAGTTATTACGGGGGACCCCTCCACTTT | CAWSYYGGPLHF
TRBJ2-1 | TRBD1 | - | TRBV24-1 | TGTGCCACCAGTGATCTCCGGGACAGGGGGCGAGATGAGCAGTTCTTC | CATSDLRDRGRDEQFF
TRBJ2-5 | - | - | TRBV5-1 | TGCGCCAGCAGCTTGCCGGGCGGAGGCCACCGGGAGACCCAGTACTTC | CASSLPGGGHRETQYF
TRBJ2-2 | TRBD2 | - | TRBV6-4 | TGTGCCAGCACCCGGACTAGCGGGGGCCCCGGGGAGCTGTTTTTT | CASTRTSGGPGELFF
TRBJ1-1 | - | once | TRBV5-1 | TGCGCCAGCAGCTTTGGGGCGATGAACACTGAAGCTTTCTTT | CASSFGAMNTEAFF
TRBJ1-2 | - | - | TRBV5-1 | TGCGCCAGCAGCTTGGAGGGGACGGGCTATGGCTACACCTTC | CASSLEGTGYGYTF
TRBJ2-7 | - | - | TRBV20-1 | TGCAGTGCTCGTAGTTACTACGAGCAGTACTTC | CSARSYYEQYF
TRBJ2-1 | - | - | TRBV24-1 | TGTGCCACCAGTGGGTCAACTATGAGCTCCTACAATGAGCAGTTCTTC | CATSGSTMSSYNEQFF
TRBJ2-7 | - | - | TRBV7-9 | TGTGCCAGCAGCTTACAAGGTATTCGGGAGTTTGCCTACGAGCAGTACTTC | CASSLQGIREFAYEQYF
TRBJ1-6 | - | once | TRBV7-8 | TGTGCCAGCAGCCATGTTGAAACTTCACCCCTCCACTTT | CASSHVETSPLHF
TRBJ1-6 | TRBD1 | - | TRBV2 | TGTGCCAGCACCCACCTAGGACAGGGACGGAATTCACCCCTCCACTTT | CASTHLGQGRNSPLHF
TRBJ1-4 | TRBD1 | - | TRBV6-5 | TGTGCCAGCAGTCACCGGGACAGAGATGAAAAACTGTTTTTT | CASSHRDRDEKLFF
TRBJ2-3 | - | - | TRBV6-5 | TGTGCCAGCAGGGAGACGTATAGCACAGATACGCAGTATTTT | CASRETYSTDTQYF
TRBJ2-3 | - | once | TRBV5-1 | TGCGCCAGCAGTCGGGTCGTCACAGATACGCAGTATTTT | CASSRVVTDTQYF
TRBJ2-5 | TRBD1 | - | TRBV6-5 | TGTGCCAGCACCCTGGACAGGAATGGGGAGACCCAGTACTTC | CASTLDRNGETQYF
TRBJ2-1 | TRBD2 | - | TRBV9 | TGTGCCAGCAGCGTAGACCCTAGCGGGGGATACAATGAGCAGTTCTTC | CASSVDPSGGYNEQFF
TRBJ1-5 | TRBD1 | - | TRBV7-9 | TGTGCCAGCAGCCCCCTACTCCCTTCGGACAGGGGGCGTGATCAGCCCCAGCATTTT | CASSPLLPSDRGRDQPQHF
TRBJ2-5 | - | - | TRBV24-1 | TGTGCCACCAGTGACTCTAGCGCCCTTTACCAAGAGACCCAGTACTTC | CATSDSSALYQETQYF
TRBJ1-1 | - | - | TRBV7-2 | TGTGCCAGCAGCTTAGTCGGACCGCTAAACACTGAAGCTTTCTTT | CASSLVGPLNTEAFF
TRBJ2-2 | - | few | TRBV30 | TGTGCCTGGTCGTGGCACGGGGAGCTGTTTTTT | CAWSWHGELFF
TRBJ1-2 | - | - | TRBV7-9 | TGTGCCAGCAGCTTAATGGGGCCGGGCTATGGCTACACCTTC | CASSLMGPGYGYTF
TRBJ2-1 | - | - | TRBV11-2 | TGTGCCAGCAGCCCAGAGGGCAATGAGCAGTTCTTC | CASSPEGNEQFF
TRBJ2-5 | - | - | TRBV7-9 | TGTGCCACCGGTGGTGGTAAAGAGACCCAGTACTTC | CATGGGKETQYF
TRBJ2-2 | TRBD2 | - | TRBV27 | TGTGCCAGCAGTTTAATTGGCGGGAGGACCTACAACACCGGGGAGCTGTTTTTT | CASSLIGGRTYNTGELFF
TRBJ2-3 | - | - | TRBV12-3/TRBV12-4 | TGTGCCAGCACCCTTGGCGGGGAGCAGTATTTT | CASTLGGEQYF